Here is one T cell receptor beta chain with its context. Its antigen is undetermined. The investigators split CD4+ cells into a CD45RA+ naive subset and a CD45RA-negative memory subset. Trimming stripped 2 bases from V and 8 bases from J, with 6 bases between. The CDR3 runs 12 residues. Germline V gene lookup returns CDR1 SNHLY and CDR2 FYNNEI. This record belongs to a study of shared clonotypes between healthy human individuals. Across the whole study: Researchers drew samples from two women and a few men aged 18 to 49.

General study results and limits: Shared clonotypes across all four donors exceeded non-shared ones in generation probability.

Samples underwent the assay at deep level. The method was immunoSEQ multiplex PCR; TCRdb's version includes in-frame clones alone and lacks a portion of them. Here the sample spans 550,000 to 850,000 clones, approximately 72% being singletons. The chain employs TRBV2 and TRBJ1-4, with D unclear. The sample comprised memory CD4+ T cells sorted from blood. Documented subset: CD45RA-negative fraction. The sequence derives from a woman in her twenties or thirties in good health. CDR3 protein: CASSELYEKLFF. Here the CDR3 DNA reads TGTGCCAGCAGTGAACTCTACGAAAAACTGTTTTTT.